The source of this T cell receptor beta chain is a study of cytomegalovirus exposure and HLA in healthy donors. Study conclusions and caveats: Some V segments could not be told apart, so they were left out, TRBV6-2 and TRBV6-3 among them. Confirmation in vitro established that a few CMV-associated chains were specific for CMV antigens. Accounts indicate the classifier identified cytomegalovirus status with strong specificity and sensitivity.

60 Vbeta and 13 Jbeta primers were used in PCR. TCRdb keeps only in-frame clones here, not all; method: immunoSEQ multiplex PCR. In total, the table holds around 70,000 clones. On this clone: The antigen is not known.

V trimming: 5 bases; J trimming: 3 bases; junction bases outside the gene matches: 2. CDR3 length equals 13 residues. The germline gives CDR1 SNHLY, CDR2 FYNNEI. This chain joins TRBV2 and TRBJ1-1, with TRBD1 identical over 8 bases. This clonotype was sampled from a female donor in good health and CMV-seropositive. The sample comprised PBMCs. CDR3 coding DNA: TGTGCCAGCAGTTCGACAGGGGACACTGAAGCTTTCTTT. Residues: CASSSTGDTEAFF.